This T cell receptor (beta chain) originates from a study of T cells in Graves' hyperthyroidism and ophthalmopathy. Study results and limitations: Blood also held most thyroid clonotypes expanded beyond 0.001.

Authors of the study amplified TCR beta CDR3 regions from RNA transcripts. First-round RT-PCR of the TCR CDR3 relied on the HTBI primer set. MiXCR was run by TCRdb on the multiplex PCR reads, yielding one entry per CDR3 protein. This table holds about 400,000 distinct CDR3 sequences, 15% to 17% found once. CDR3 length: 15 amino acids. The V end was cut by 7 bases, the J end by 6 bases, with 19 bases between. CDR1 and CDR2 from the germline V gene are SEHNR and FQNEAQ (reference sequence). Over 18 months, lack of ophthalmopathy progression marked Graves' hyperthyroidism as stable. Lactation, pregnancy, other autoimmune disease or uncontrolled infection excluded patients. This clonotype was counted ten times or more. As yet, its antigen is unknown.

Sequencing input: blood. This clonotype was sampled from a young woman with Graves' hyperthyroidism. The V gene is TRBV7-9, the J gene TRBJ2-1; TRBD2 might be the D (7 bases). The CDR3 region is CASTHRGARSNEQFF. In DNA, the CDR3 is TGTGCCAGCACCCATCGGGGGGCGAGAAGCAATGAGCAGTTCTTC.